In its sample, the clone carrying this T cell receptor beta chain is medium-sized (0.01 to 0.1%). Its antigen is undetermined. Germline V gene sequence: CDR1 SEHNR, CDR2 FQNEAQ (reference sequence). V dropped 5 bases and J dropped 6 bases, with 14 bases sitting between them. This CDR3 has 15 residues. The sample belongs to a study of CD8+ T cells in alopecia areata. Study-level findings and limits: Normal scalp showed lower clonality than lesional scalp, especially alopecia totalis/universalis. The study found TCR sharing across patients less clear than in mice, possibly for HLA reasons.

Alopecia areata patients provided lesional scalp punch biopsies and peripheral blood. Sorted out of PBMCs were CD4+ T cells and CD8+ T cells. cDNA serving as the sequencing template came from extracted, reverse transcribed RNA. Clones were read by immunoSEQ multiplex PCR, and TCRdb kept only the in-frame ones, dropping some. The repertoire holds around 140,000 clones, with about 87% as singletons. The source was CD8+ T cells sorted from blood, collected at week 0. The clonotype originates from a human donor with alopecia areata. This chain connects TRBV7-9 to TRBJ1-6, with no clear D. In nucleotides, the CDR3 is TGTGCCAGCAGCCCAACCGGCCAATCTAATTCACCCCTCCACTTT. It translates to CASSPTGQSNSPLHF.